This T cell receptor beta chain was captured by sequencing in a study of neurological immune-mediated disorders. Germline V gene data show CDR1 as SGHVS and CDR2 as FQNEAQ. Trimming cost V 0 bases and J 0 bases, with 6 bases left between them. The CDR3 has 15 residues. This clonotype was observed at least ten times. The target antigen is unknown. The cDNA was synthesized by means of template-switch 5'RACE, which was carried out with 10-nucleotide random UMIs. Over 190 million TCR-beta sequences from 15-18 subjects were obtained in each sequencing run. TCRdb re-called the 5' RACE reads with MiXCR, one entry per CDR3 protein. The table lists 25,000 to 35,000 distinct CDR3 sequences, 4% of them singletons. The study, taken as a whole, reports: TCR-beta repertoires seemed private in all groups, with no expanded CDR3 amino acid sequences shared.

Serving as healthy controls were blood bank volunteers based in Maryland, USA. Sequencing was performed on CD4+ T cells from blood. The clonotype comes from a woman aged 40 to 50 in good health. V is TRBV7-8 and J is TRBJ1-5, with D unresolved. For the CDR3, the DNA is TGTGCCAGCAGCTTAGCGCCGGCTAGCAATCAGCCCCAGCATTTT. It codes for CASSLAPASNQPQHF.